Reported below is one T cell receptor (beta chain). This sample was taken from a study of monozygotic twins with inflammatory bowel disease. TCRdb re-called the 5' RACE reads; every CDR3 protein appears as one record, without DNA. The specimen's table records around 400,000 distinct CDR3 sequences. This CDR3 comprises 15 residues. Germline V gene data show CDR1 as MNHEY and CDR2 as SVGEGT. The chain couples TRBV6-2 or TRBV6-3 to TRBJ2-3; TCRdb picks TRBD1, but there is no DNA to check that call. Specimen: blood. The clonotype comes from a human donor with ulcerative colitis or Crohn's disease, or a healthy co-twin of an affected twin (not recorded which). CDR3 amino acids: CASSYPQGSTDTQYF.